The T cell receptor (beta chain) described here comes from a study of cytomegalovirus exposure and HLA in healthy donors. About the research overall: Within the Caucasian-associated ancestry cluster were under 85% of the roughly 430 genotyped donors.

The V gene's germline CDR1 is MNHEY and CDR2 SVGAGI. Deletions cut 2 bases from V and 0 bases from J, with 8 bases between. There are 15 residues in the CDR3. Concerning this clone: Its antigen is currently unknown.

General study points: By HLA locus, TCR association rates varied in a later analysis, with DRB1 showing the most and HLA-C the fewest. In most subjects, TCR beta sequences reportedly gave accurate predictions of HLA-A and HLA-B alleles.

Researchers ran the PCR with 60 Vbeta and 13 Jbeta primers. Assay: immunoSEQ multiplex PCR; the TCRdb copy retains only in-frame clones and omits some. The sample table includes 200,000 to 250,000 clones. Sequenced: PBMCs. The chain carries TRBV6-5 and TRBJ1-3; D is undetermined. The receptor was derived from a woman in her twenties or thirties in good health and CMV-seropositive. As DNA, the CDR3 is TGTGCCAGCAGTTACGCGCGGGGCTCTGGAAACACCATATATTTT. This translates into CASSYARGSGNTIYF.